Below are 5 T cell receptor beta chains sequenced from a single sample in a study of blood T cell repertoires in COVID-19. Data came from immunoSEQ multiplex PCR; TCRdb stores just in-frame clones and leaves some out. Found here are about 100,000 clones, roughly 87% of them singletons; the top ten hold roughly 4%. The material sequenced was peripheral blood. The receptors were gathered from a man in his sixties with acute or convalescent COVID-19.

The chain combines TRBV29-1 with TRBJ2-2; the match to TRBD1 covers 8 bases. The CDR3 sequence is 13 residues long. V shed 7 bases, J shed 0 bases, and the junction held 1 base outside the gene matches. The germline gives CDR1 SQVTM, CDR2 ANQGSEA. In nucleotides, the CDR3 is TGCAGCGGACAGGGGTCGAACACCGGGGAGCTGTTTTTT. Translation gives CSGQGSNTGELFF.

The V call is TRBV7-2, the J call TRBJ2-7; 9 nucleotides match TRBD2. Germline V gene data show CDR1 as SGHTA and CDR2 as FQGNSA. The CDR3 totals 14 residues. J was trimmed by 9 bases and V by 5 bases; bases with no gene match: 11. The CDR3 reads CASSQIAGEVGQYF. The CDR3 region has the DNA TGTGCCAGCAGCCAAATAGCGGGGGAGGTCGGGCAGTACTTC.

This sequence joins TRBV7-2 and TRBJ1-2, with 8 bases matching TRBD1. Germline V gene data show CDR1 as SGHTA and CDR2 as FQGNSA. Trimming at V came to 1 base and at J to 12 bases, leaving 7 bases not matched to a gene. This CDR3 comprises 13 residues. The DNA for the CDR3 is TGTGCCAGCAGCTTAGATCGGACAGGGTCAAACACCTTC. Translating gives CASSLDRTGSNTF.

This clone has a single count. This rearrangement joins TRBV6-5 to TRBJ2-7; 15 bases line up with TRBD2. From germline, CDR1 is MNHEY and CDR2 SVGAGI. V shed 6 bases and J 4 bases; nucleotides not matched to a gene: 1. CDR3 length: 14 amino acids. The CDR3 coding sequence is TGTGCCAGCAGAGGGACTAGCGGGAGGTACGAGCAGTACTTC. Translation: CASRGTSGRYEQYF.

V is TRBV15 and J is TRBJ2-3; no definite D call. From germline, CDR1 is LNHNV and CDR2 YYDKDF (reference sequence). The CDR3 loop spans 13 amino acids. Trimming took 5 bases from V and 0 from J, leaving 6 bases between them. The CDR3 loop is CATSLRSTDTQYF. As DNA, the CDR3 is TGTGCCACCAGCTTGAGAAGCACAGATACGCAGTATTTT.